This T cell receptor (beta chain) appears in the sequencing data of a study of blood T cells in healthy people across ages. CDR1 SGDLS and CDR2 YYNGEE come from the germline V gene. Trimming took 4 bases from V and 8 from J, leaving 15 bases between them. The CDR3 sequence is 13 residues long. Total RNA was extracted at no less than 6 micrograms per sample. Remarks on this clonotype: Its antigen remains unknown.

A J-beta primer mix and a sample-barcoded 5' primer were used in a second PCR of roughly 7 to 12 cycles. Using its own MiXCR run on the 5' RACE reads, TCRdb lists one record per CDR3 protein. The sample includes around 580,000 distinct CDR3 sequences, roughly 48% of them seen just once. General study findings and limits: Fewer expanded clones and more diversity marked long-lived versus aged donors.

This TCR was recovered from a man older than 75 in good health. V is TRBV9 and J is TRBJ1-2; a possible D gene is TRBD1 (6 bases). Sequenced material: blood. In DNA, the CDR3 is TGTGCCAGCAGCTCCCCCGGGGGGCGAGGCTACACCTTC. It translates to CASSSPGGRGYTF.